Each of the 30 T cell receptor beta chains below was sequenced from the same sample in a study of T cell repertoires in cytomegalovirus infection. Their target antigens are unknown. TCRdb reprocessed the reads via MiXCR and lists one record per CDR3 protein. Of 700,000 to 900,000 distinct CDR3 sequences listed, about 29% are singletons. Sequencing used cultured CD8+ T cells from PBMCs, obtained from culture after CMV antigen stimulation. These receptors all stem from a human donor in good health (CMV status not recorded). Some clones in this sample may be carry-over from other donors' samples.

This clonotype was seen a handful of times. The J gene is TRBJ2-3, the V gene TRBV6-5, with no clear D. CDR1 is MNHEY and CDR2 is SVGAGI in the germline V gene. V was trimmed by 5 bases and J by 3 bases, leaving 9 bases between them. CDR3 length equals 13 residues. As DNA, the CDR3 is TGTGCCAGCAGTACCCCTGAAACAGATACGCAGTATTTT. Its protein is CASSTPETDTQYF.

In its sample, this clonotype was seen a few times. Here the CDR3 reads CASSEGTGLEEANVLTF. The CDR3, as DNA: TGTGCCAGCAGTGAAGGGACCGGGCTCGAGGAGGCCAACGTCCTGACTTTC. This chain connects TRBV6-1 to TRBJ2-6; D remains ambiguous. Looked up from germline, CDR1 is MNHNS and CDR2 is SASEGT. Trimming removed 1 base from V and 6 bases from J, with 16 bases in between. The CDR3 has 17 amino acids.

Ten or more counts support this clonotype. The chain recombines TRBV5-1 with TRBJ1-1; D is perhaps TRBD1 (6 bases). The germline V gene encodes CDR1 SGHRS and CDR2 YFSETQ. This CDR3 region has 14 residues. V lost 2 bases, J lost 2 bases, and 10 bases lay in between. The CDR3 sequence: CASSLRDTNTEAFF. In DNA, the CDR3 is TGCGCCAGCAGCTTAAGGGACACCAACACTGAAGCTTTCTTT.

This chain links TRBV19 with TRBJ2-7; 8 bases match TRBD1. The CDR3 totals 14 residues. V was pared by 5 bases and J by 3 bases, with 6 bases of the junction left unmatched. Looked up from germline, CDR1 is LNHDA and CDR2 is SQIVND (reference sequence). The CDR3 spells CASSPGQGDYEQYV. DNA for the CDR3: TGTGCCAGTAGTCCCGGACAGGGCGACTACGAGCAGTACGTC.

The genes are TRBV5-1 and TRBJ2-1, with 7 bases that match TRBD1. Germline CDR1 SGHRS, CDR2 YFSETQ. V lost 2 bases to trimming and J lost 7 bases; unmatched junction nucleotides: 6. The CDR3 covers 14 residues. The CDR3: CASSFEGAVNEQFF. CDR3 in DNA: TGCGCCAGCAGCTTTGAGGGGGCGGTTAATGAGCAGTTCTTC.

This clonotype was recorded a few times. The chain carries TRBV4-1 and TRBJ1-4; TRBD1 is a possible D gene (5 bases). The CDR3 covers 16 residues. Looked up from germline, CDR1 is MGHRA and CDR2 is YSYEKL. The V and J ends lost 5 bases and 7 bases respectively, with 20 bases between them. The CDR3 DNA reads TGCGCCAGCAGCGAAGTCGGCGGGGCTAAGGGTGAAAAACTGTTTTTT. Translated, it gives CASSEVGGAKGEKLFF.

The CDR3 coding sequence is TGTGCCAGCAGTTTATGGCGGACCACCGGGGAGCTGTTTTTT. This encodes CASSLWRTTGELFF. This sequence joins TRBV28 and TRBJ2-2; D gene ambiguous. Germline V gene sequence: CDR1 MDHEN, CDR2 SYDVKM. V shed 0 bases and J shed 4 bases, with 6 bases lying between them. The CDR3 loop spans 14 amino acids.

The chain uses TRBV4-1 and TRBJ2-7; D may match TRBD1 or TRBD2 (5 bases each). The CDR3 sequence is 16 residues long. Trimming left V 4 bases short and J 3 bases short, with 19 bases between. Germline V gene data show CDR1 as MGHRA and CDR2 as YSYEKL. DNA for the CDR3: TGCGCCAGCAGCCTAGGAAACGGCGAGGGGATCTACGAGCAGTACGTC. This gives the protein CASSLGNGEGIYEQYV.

The chain couples TRBV4-1 to TRBJ2-1; D gene unclear. There are 12 residues in the CDR3. V gave up 2 bases and J gave up 4 bases, with 3 bases separating them. Germline CDR1 reads MGHRA; CDR2 reads YSYEKL. The CDR3 coding sequence is TGCGCCAGCAGCCAATTTTACAATGAGCAGTTCTTC. Its protein is CASSQFYNEQFF.

There are many counts of this clonotype. The CDR3 sequence is CASSLRRTGGSSTEAFF. The DNA for the CDR3 is TGTGCCAGCAGCTTACGGAGGACAGGGGGCTCGAGCACTGAAGCTTTCTTT. The rearrangement links TRBV7-9 to TRBJ1-1, with 11 bases fitting TRBD1. V lost 2 bases and J lost 4; bases outside the gene matches: 9. The CDR3 extends over 17 amino acids. CDR1 is SEHNR and CDR2 is FQNEAQ in the germline V gene (reference sequence).

This clonotype was seen only a few times. The chain couples TRBV12-3 or TRBV12-4 to TRBJ1-2; D is uncertain. The V and J ends lost 5 bases and 6 bases respectively, with 13 bases between them. The CDR3 covers 13 residues. The CDR3: CASSTSLVNGYTF. The CDR3 DNA reads as TGTGCCAGCAGTACCTCTTTGGTCAATGGCTACACCTTC.

J is TRBJ2-2 and V is TRBV7-9; D is unclear. The CDR3 has 16 residues. Germline-derived CDR1 and CDR2 are SEHNR and FQNEAQ (reference sequence). The germline V and J ends were trimmed by 1 base and 4 bases, with 13 bases remaining between them. CDR3 in amino acids: CASSLGLPYITGELFF. The CDR3 nucleotides are TGTGCCAGCAGCTTAGGGCTACCGTACATCACCGGGGAGCTGTTTTTT.

V usage is TRBV10-2 and J usage is TRBJ2-3, with D perhaps TRBD1 (6 bases). The V end lost 0 bases, the J end lost 2 bases, and 21 bases lay between the germline ends. CDR1 and CDR2 from the germline V gene are WSHSY and SAAADI. The CDR3 length is 19 residues. Here the CDR3 reads CASSESAYRTVNPTDTQYF. DNA of the CDR3: TGCGCCAGCAGTGAGTCGGCCTACCGGACAGTCAATCCCACAGATACGCAGTATTTT.

V usage is TRBV6-2 or TRBV6-3 and J usage is TRBJ2-7; possibly TRBD1 or TRBD2 for D (5 bases each). The germline gives CDR1 MNHEY, CDR2 SVGEGT. The CDR3 covers 13 residues. The germline V and J ends were trimmed by 11 bases and 3 bases, with 17 bases remaining between them. CDR3 nucleotides: TGTGCCGTTCGAAGAGGGGCTAACTACGAGCAGTACGTC. It specifies CAVRRGANYEQYV.

The chain combines TRBV10-3 with TRBJ2-5, with 7 bases aligning to TRBD1. The CDR3 covers 15 residues. Germline V CDR1 and CDR2: ENHRY, SYGVKD. V lost 6 bases to trimming and J lost 2 bases; unmatched junction nucleotides: 9. The CDR3 here is CAIRIKTGPQETQYF. In DNA, the CDR3 is TGTGCCATCAGGATCAAGACAGGGCCTCAAGAGACCCAGTACTTC.

As concerns this clonotype: Because the CDR3 is missing its conserved closing phenylalanine or tryptophan, this is likely a read error. Because the CDR3's place on the DNA is in doubt, the DNA is left out and the CDR3 is given as listed by TCRdb. V is TRBV6-7 and J is TRBJ2-7; TRBD1 was called by the table and not checked on the DNA. TRBV6-7 is treated as an ORF (open reading frame) with a function not yet certain. The CDR3 comprises 12 residues, both ends counted. CDR3 sequence: CASTSIQGCVLG.

This chain joins TRBV6-6 and TRBJ2-2, with 9 bases lining up with TRBD1. The CDR3 consists of 16 residues. V lost 5 bases to trimming and J lost 5 bases; unmatched junction nucleotides: 9. The germline gives CDR1 MNHNY, CDR2 SVGAGI (reference sequence). CDR3 coding DNA: TGTGCCAGCAGTCCGTTCGGACAGGGGCCTACCGGGGAGCTGTTTTTT. Translating it yields CASSPFGQGPTGELFF.

There are many counts of this clonotype. The rearrangement joins TRBV7-2 to TRBJ1-5, with 9 bases aligning to TRBD1. Losses at the gene ends were 5 bases for V and 2 bases for J; bases not matched to a gene: 4. The CDR3 is made up of 15 amino acids. Germline-derived CDR1 and CDR2 are SGHTA and FQGNSA. The chain's CDR3 is CASSRRTGGNQPQHF. The DNA for the CDR3 is TGTGCCAGCAGCCGACGGACAGGGGGCAATCAGCCCCAGCATTTT.

The chain links TRBV7-4 to TRBJ2-7; no firm D call. Trimming removed 8 bases at V and 1 base at J, with 6 bases between. Germline CDR1 and CDR2: SGHVT and SQSDAQ. The length of the CDR3 is 11 residues. The CDR3 loop reads CASHLSYEQYF. CDR3 nucleotide sequence: TGTGCCAGCCACCTTTCCTACGAGCAGTACTTC.

The chain couples TRBV11-2 to TRBJ2-3; TRBD2 aligns across 9 bases. The CDR3 is 15 amino acids. J lost 4 bases, V lost 5 bases, and 7 bases had no gene match. Germline assignment: CDR1 SGHAT and CDR2 FQNNGV. The CDR3 sequence: CASSPAGGSADTQYF. The CDR3 nucleotides are TGTGCCAGCAGCCCAGCGGGGGGTAGCGCAGATACGCAGTATTTT.

The gene calls are TRBV4-2 and TRBJ1-5; no clear D. The CDR3 totals 17 residues. V dropped 0 bases and J dropped 0 bases, with 12 bases sitting between them. Germline values: CDR1 LGHNA, CDR2 YNFKEQ. As DNA, the CDR3 is TGTGCCAGCAGCCAAGATGGGAGGCCTTATAGCAATCAGCCCCAGCATTTT. It codes for CASSQDGRPYSNQPQHF.

Of note for this clonotype: A much larger clone is a single base away; this may be a read error. The conserved phenylalanine or tryptophan is not found at the CDR3 terminus, so this likely reflects a read error. The chain carries TRBV20-1 and TRBJ1-6; 8 nucleotides line up with TRBD1. From germline, CDR1 is DFQATT and CDR2 SNEGSKA (reference sequence). The CDR3 has 21 residues. V lost 0 bases to trimming and J lost 0 bases; unmatched junction nucleotides: 16. The CDR3 protein is CSARDGDRGWGALSYNSPLHS. As DNA, the CDR3 is TGCAGTGCTAGAGATGGCGACAGGGGTTGGGGGGCTCTCTCCTATAATTCACCCCTCCACTCT.

The genes are TRBV6-5 and TRBJ2-7; possible D gene TRBD1, 5 bases. This CDR3 has 17 amino acids. CDR1 is MNHEY and CDR2 is SVGAGI in the germline V gene. Between the trimmed V and J ends, which lost 6 bases and 4 bases, there was a span of 25 bases. The CDR3 protein is CASSPPAAGKVRYEQYF. Here the CDR3 DNA reads TGTGCCAGCAGCCCACCGGCGGCAGGGAAGGTGAGGTACGAGCAGTACTTC.

The chain combines TRBV10-3 with TRBJ2-3; the match to TRBD1 covers 8 bases. CDR1 is ENHRY, CDR2 SYGVKD, per germline. The junction had 16 bases not matched to a gene; V was cut back by 8 bases and J by 0 bases. The CDR3 sequence is 18 residues long. The CDR3 nucleotides read TGTGCCATCCGGACAGGGATCAAGGGGAAACCTAGCACAGATACGCAGTATTTT. Amino acid sequence: CAIRTGIKGKPSTDTQYF.

This clonotype was recorded at least ten times. The chain uses TRBV7-6 and TRBJ2-3, with unresolved D. Trimming removed 3 bases at V and 3 bases at J, with 7 bases between. The CDR3 runs to 13 residues. Germline V gene lookup returns CDR1 SGHVS and CDR2 FNYEAQ. Here the CDR3 reads CASSFSETDTQYF. CDR3 nucleotides: TGTGCCAGCAGCTTCTCAGAAACAGATACGCAGTATTTT.

V is TRBV28 and J is TRBJ1-6; D is perhaps TRBD1 (5 bases). Trimming cost V 6 bases and J 6 bases, with 9 bases left between them. The CDR3 runs 13 residues. Germline values: CDR1 MDHEN, CDR2 SYDVKM. The CDR3 bases are TGTGCCAGCAGGGGGGGTCTTAATTCACCCCTCCACTTT. Amino acids: CASRGGLNSPLHF.

This clonotype was observed a few times. V gene TRBV2 combines with J gene TRBJ2-5; 10 nucleotides align to TRBD1. CDR3 size: 16 residues. V trimming: 1 base; J trimming: 2 bases; junction bases outside the gene matches: 4. From germline, CDR1 is SNHLY and CDR2 FYNNEI. CDR3 in amino acids: CASSEGPGQGQETQYF. The CDR3 region has the DNA TGTGCCAGCAGTGAAGGCCCGGGACAGGGGCAAGAGACCCAGTACTTC.

As concerns this clonotype: At one end the junction does not follow the germline gene, possibly because of a read error. This chain connects TRBV12-5 to TRBJ1-1; 10 bases align to TRBD1. The CDR3 extends over 17 amino acids. Germline V gene sequence: CDR1 LGHNT, CDR2 FRNRAP. In DNA form, the CDR3 reads TGTGCTAGGGGTTTGACAGTCTGGACAGGGGGTTTAACTGAAGCTTTCTTT. Encoded protein: CARGLTVWTGGLTEAFF.

The J gene is TRBJ2-1, the V gene TRBV5-1; D perhaps matches TRBD2 (6 bases). CDR1 is SGHRS and CDR2 is YFSETQ in the germline V gene. V was shortened by 4 bases and J by 8 bases, with 13 bases between the two germline ends. This CDR3 spans 13 amino acids. In DNA form, the CDR3 reads TGCGCCAGCAGCGGGGCCTGGGGGGATGAGCAGTTCTTC. It yields the protein CASSGAWGDEQFF.

The V gene is TRBV12-3 or TRBV12-4, the J gene TRBJ2-3, with D perhaps TRBD2 (5 bases). Deletions cut 6 bases from V and 8 bases from J, with 9 bases between. The CDR3 extends over 11 amino acids. CDR3 sequence (DNA): TGTGCCAGCAGGGTCGGAGGTACGCAGTATTTT. It specifies CASRVGGTQYF.